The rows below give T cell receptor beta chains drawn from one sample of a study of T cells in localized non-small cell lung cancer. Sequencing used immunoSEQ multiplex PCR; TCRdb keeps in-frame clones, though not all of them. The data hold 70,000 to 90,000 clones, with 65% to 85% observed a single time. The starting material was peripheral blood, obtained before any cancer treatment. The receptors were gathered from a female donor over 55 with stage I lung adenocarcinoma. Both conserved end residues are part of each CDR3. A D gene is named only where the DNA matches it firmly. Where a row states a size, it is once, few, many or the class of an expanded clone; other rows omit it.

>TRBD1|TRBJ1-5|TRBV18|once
CASGKGTGGNQPQHF
TGTGCCAGCGGGAAAGGGACAGGGGGCAATCAGCCCCAGCATTTT
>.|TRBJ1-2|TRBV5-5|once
CASSLDWGTVTYGYTF
TGTGCCAGCAGCTTGGATTGGGGGACCGTTACCTATGGCTACACCTTC
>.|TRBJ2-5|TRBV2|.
CASSGEWETQYF
TGTGCCAGCAGCGGCGAGTGGGAGACCCAGTACTTC
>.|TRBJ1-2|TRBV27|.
CASSLSGGGYTF
TGTGCCAGCAGTTTATCGGGTGGGGGCTACACCTTC
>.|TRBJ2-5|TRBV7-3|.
CASSLRGRETQYF
TGTGCCAGCAGCTTAAGAGGACGGGAGACCCAGTACTTC
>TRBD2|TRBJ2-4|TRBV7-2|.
CASSLEGTRWTKNIQYF
TGTGCCAGCAGCTTAGAAGGGACTAGGTGGACCAAAAACATTCAGTACTTC
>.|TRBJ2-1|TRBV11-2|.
CASSFLQNNEQFF
TGTGCCAGCAGCTTCCTTCAGAACAATGAGCAGTTCTTC
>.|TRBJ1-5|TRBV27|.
CASSLKRHLDQHF
TGTGCCAGCAGTTTAAAACGGCACTTGGACCAGCATTTT
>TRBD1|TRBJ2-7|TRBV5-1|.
CASSSGTGPYEQYF
TGCGCCAGCAGCTCCGGGACAGGACCCTACGAGCAGTACTTC
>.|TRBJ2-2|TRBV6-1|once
CASRRDISGELFF
TGTGCCAGCAGGCGGGACATCTCCGGGGAGCTGTTTTTT
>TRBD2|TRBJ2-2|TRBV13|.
CASSRRLAELTGELFF
TGTGCCAGCAGCCGCAGACTAGCTGAGTTGACCGGGGAGCTGTTTTTT
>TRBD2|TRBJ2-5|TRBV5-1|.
CASSWGSGRASAETQYF
TGCGCCAGCAGCTGGGGGAGCGGGAGGGCCTCGGCAGAGACCCAGTACTTC
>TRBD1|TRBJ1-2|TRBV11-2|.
CASSPGQGGGYTF
TGTGCCAGCAGCCCCGGACAGGGAGGTGGCTACACCTTC
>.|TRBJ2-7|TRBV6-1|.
CASSEFRQAGYEQYF
TGTGCCAGCAGTGAATTTAGACAGGCCGGGTACGAGCAGTACTTC
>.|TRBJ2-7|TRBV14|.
CASSQDLNYEQYF
TGTGCCAGCAGCCAAGATCTTAACTACGAGCAGTACTTC
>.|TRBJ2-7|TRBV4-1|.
CASSQPGTRDEQYF
TGCGCCAGCAGCCAACCCGGGACCAGGGACGAGCAGTACTTC
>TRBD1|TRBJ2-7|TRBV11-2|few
CASSFIQGKAYEQYF
TGTGCCAGCAGCTTCATACAGGGGAAAGCCTACGAGCAGTACTTC
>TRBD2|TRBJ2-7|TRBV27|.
CASSLSPSGSYEQYF
TGTGCCAGCAGTTTATCCCCTAGCGGCTCCTACGAGCAGTACTTC
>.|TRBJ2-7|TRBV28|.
CASSRQDSLYEQYF
TGTGCCAGCAGTCGACAGGATTCCCTCTACGAGCAGTACTTC
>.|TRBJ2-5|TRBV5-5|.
CASSPWTVQETQYF
TGTGCCAGCAGCCCCTGGACAGTACAAGAGACCCAGTACTTC
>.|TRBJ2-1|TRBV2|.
CASRRGVSSSYNEQFF
TGTGCCAGCAGAAGAGGGGTGTCGAGCTCCTACAATGAGCAGTTCTTC
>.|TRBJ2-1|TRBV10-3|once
CAISDPPGSSYNEQFF
TGTGCCATCAGTGACCCCCCAGGAAGCTCCTACAATGAGCAGTTCTTC
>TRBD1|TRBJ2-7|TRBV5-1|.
CASRMTGGKPYEQYF
TGCGCCAGCAGGATGACAGGGGGAAAACCCTACGAGCAGTACTTC
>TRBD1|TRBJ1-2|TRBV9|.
CASSVEPDRAYGYTF
TGTGCCAGCAGCGTAGAGCCCGACAGGGCCTATGGCTACACCTTC